This TCR beta chain stems from a study of identical twins (dated by TCRdb to the mid-2010s). In terms of the full investigation: To test whether fetal clonotypes persist, the study used deep sequencing on TCR alpha and beta repertoires from monozygotic twins, unrelated adults of various ages, and cord blood. To rule out contamination, the twin experiments were replicated at different times with different library preparation protocols. Beyond this particular receptor, the publication reports: Fewer insertions were carried by abundant cord blood beta clonotypes, a similar but weaker trend appeared in young adult naive repertoires, and no such trend appeared in memory repertoires. Zero-insertion analyses could be partly confounded by invariant T cells such as MAIT and iNKT, though diverse VJ usage argued against such confounding for most clonotypes. Compared with coincidental sharing between unrelated individuals, out-of-frame TCR alpha sequences shared between twins showed an excess of sequences with low generation probability. Because the same donors could not be followed over many years, conclusions were based on cross-sectional statistical analysis. Excess twin sharing in beta out-of-frame sequences was weaker because fewer shared sequences lowered the signal-to-noise ratio. In monozygotic twins, recombination models systematically underestimated out-of-frame TCR alpha sharing, but the models matched the sharing seen between unrelated individuals.

In its sample, this clonotype was seen many times. It has no known antigen specificity. Base qualities were left out, and no much larger clone turns up one base away. The receptor library was made with 5' RACE. The instrument given in TCRdb is Illumina HiSeq 2000. A universal primer binding site was added through template switching, and the final cDNA carried a unique molecular identifier so that TCR cDNA molecules could be counted accurately. First-strand cDNA for TCR alpha and beta chains was synthesized from specific primers in the conserved constant-segment region. To control for contamination, each cDNA library was double barcoded with a SMART-Mk sample barcode plus Illumina barcodes. TruSeq adapter sequences along with Illumina sample barcodes were introduced in two successive PCR steps. Sequencing of the TCR alpha and beta cDNA libraries was done on the Illumina HiSeq platform using custom primers. The original pipeline was this. MiGEC processed the raw reads to extract unique molecular identifiers, while MiXCR was used to determine the CDR3 positions. Recombination models were inferred per individual with the repgenHMM and IGoR tools using an EM algorithm. Shared clonotype analysis was performed with the tcR package in R, normalizing sharing by the product of cloneset sizes. To study raw recombination free of thymic and clonal selection effects, out-of-frame nonproductive sequences were analyzed. The public reads were run again by TCRdb, first through fastp at Q25 and then through MiXCR, and only productive beta chains were kept. Entries are consolidated by CDR3 protein sequence, retaining the most common genes and DNA. The V and J calls, along with clone size, are taken from TCRdb and not from the paper's own processing. The sample contains about 730,000 distinct CDR3 sequences, around 21% of them found a single time. The leading ten clones occupy approximately 4.3% of the sample.

All donors were healthy Caucasians. The twin cohort consisted of three pairs of female monozygotic twins, all aged about 18 to 30 years. Peripheral blood mononuclear cells were the source from which RNA for the TCR libraries was isolated. V is pruned by 2 bases and J by 8 bases, leaving 8 bases of the junction without a gene match. Spanning cysteine to phenylalanine, the CDR3 consists of 15 amino acids. Kept here is only the CDR3 DNA, which spans 45 bases and is read in frame from base 1. CDR1 and CDR2, looked up from the germline V gene (reference sequence), are LGHDT and YNNKEL. These same records also appear under a second study, on T cells expressing NK-cell markers. The other study reports the following: In sorted CD3+CD56+NKG2C+, CD3+CD56+NKG2C- and CD3+CD56-NKG2C+ T-cell subsets from eight donors, TCR beta-chain repertoires were profiled. Among the eight sequenced donors, seven were HCMV-seropositive and one was HCMV-seronegative. To restrict sorting to alphabetaTCR-expressing T cells, an anti-gammadeltaTCR antibody was added in several experiments. In over five donors, the dominant CD3+CD56+NKG2C+ clonotypes were among the top 10 CD8+ clonotypes and accounted for about 1.0-7.5% of CD8+ T cells. Those dominant clonotypes were again the most abundant among CD3+CD56-NKG2C+ cells in a few donors, at about 25-65%. It remained unclear whether the expanded NKG2C-expressing T cell clones were specific for HCMV antigens. The study sequenced eight donors, all healthy volunteers chosen at random: three men and five women. To determine HCMV serostatus, a commercial ELISA kit was used to detect HCMV-specific IgG in serum. For 5 or 6 donors, unsorted PBMC were also used to sequence bulk peripheral blood T-cell repertoires. Reads were demultiplexed and grouped by UMI with MIGEC, and clonotypes were assembled and quantified with MiTCR. To exclude erroneous sequences, any TCR cDNA sequence not supported by at least two reads was discarded. The tcR package was used for downstream repertoire analysis, with clonotypes matched between fractions based on CDR3 nucleotide sequence plus V segment. VDJmatch was used to annotate antigen specificity against VDJdb, with one amino acid substitution allowed in CDR3.

The sequence derives from a woman between 18 and 29 years old in good health. The chain uses TRBV3-1 and TRBJ2-1, with TRBD1 identical over 8 junction bases. The sequenced sample consisted of PBMCs. The DNA sequence is TGTGCCAGCAGCCAACCTAGGACAGGGAGCGATGAGCAGTTCTTC. The encoded protein is CASSQPRTGSDEQFF.